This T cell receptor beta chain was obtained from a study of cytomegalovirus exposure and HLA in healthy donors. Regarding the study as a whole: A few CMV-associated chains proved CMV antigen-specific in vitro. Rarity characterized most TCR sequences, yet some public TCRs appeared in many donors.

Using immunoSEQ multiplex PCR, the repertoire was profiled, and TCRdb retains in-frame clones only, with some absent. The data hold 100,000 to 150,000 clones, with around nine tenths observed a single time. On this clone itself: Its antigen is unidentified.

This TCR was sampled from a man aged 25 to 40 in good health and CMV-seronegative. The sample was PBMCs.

In DNA form, the CDR3 reads TGTGCCAGCAGGGGGGCAGAAAAACTGTTTTTT. This gives the protein CASRGAEKLFF. The rearrangement links TRBV6-6 to TRBJ1-4; D is possibly TRBD1 (6 bases). This CDR3 comprises 11 residues. Trimming cost V 6 bases and J 8 bases, with 7 bases left between them. The germline CDR1 and CDR2 sequences are MNHNY and SVGAGI (reference sequence).